These T cell receptor beta chains were read from a single sample in a study of T cell repertoires in ileal Crohn's disease. Using immunoSEQ multiplex PCR, the repertoire was profiled, and TCRdb retains in-frame clones only, with some absent. The sample shows 55,000 to 65,000 clones, less than 90% of them seen only once. Sequencing input: ileal tissue. The source of these receptors is an adult with Crohn's disease. Both conserved end residues are trimmed from each CDR3.

J gene	V gene	CDR3 protein
TRBJ2-1	TRBV5-6	ASSLQVSSYNEQF
TRBJ1-5	TRBV5-1	ASSLEGSGDQPQH
TRBJ2-7	TRBV29-1	SVMLAAAYEQY
TRBJ2-7	TRBV7-9	ASSWDSGQY
TRBJ2-1	TRBV28	ASNEGGPHEQF
TRBJ1-1	TRBV2	ASKATPALTEAF
TRBJ1-4	TRBV11-3	ASSKEGRANEKLF
TRBJ1-1	TRBV27	ASSLSIQGEAF
TRBJ2-1	TRBV6-4	ASRLAGGNNEQF
TRBJ2-1	TRBV9	ASSVSGTGYNEQF
TRBJ1-1	TRBV30	AGRGRTAF
TRBJ2-4	TRBV27	ASSTHTQLAGGNIQY
TRBJ2-5	TRBV15	ATSTTSGGETQY
TRBJ1-5	TRBV28	ASSATGLSSNQPQH
TRBJ1-4	TRBV11-3	ASSPVRAPNEKLF
TRBJ2-3	TRBV4-1	ASSQDRASTDTQY
TRBJ2-5	TRBV5-1	ASSLDVGVGETQY
TRBJ2-3	TRBV19	ASTDGSGGTDTQY
TRBJ1-4	TRBV15	ATSSERQGNEKLF
TRBJ1-1	TRBV6-6	ATAPGQGWTEAF
TRBJ1-2	TRBV7-2	ASSLGQMYGYT
TRBJ2-2	TRBV13	ASSPIAGNTGELF
TRBJ2-3	TRBV7-2	ASSLYRGMSTDTQY
TRBJ1-2	TRBV19	ASRMRDSARGYT
TRBJ2-1	TRBV27	ASSLFRGPYNEQF
TRBJ2-1	TRBV5-4	ASSSPKWRGNEQF
TRBJ2-1	TRBV5-5	ASSLRGTGLRSYNEQF
TRBJ1-5	TRBV7-2	ASSKHYSNQPQH